This T cell receptor beta chain was recovered during a study of CD8+ T cells in alopecia areata (dated by TCRdb to between 2017 and 2018). Some background on the complete study: The treated patients, all with moderate-to-severe alopecia areata, were enrolled in an open-label pilot trial of oral tofacitinib given at 5 to 10 mg twice daily. Clonality in the scalp was compared among normal scalp (n=4), patchy alopecia areata scalp (n=8), and alopecia totalis/universalis scalp (n=8). Human TCRbeta sequencing covered scalp tissue and sorted CD4+ and CD8+ peripheral blood T cells from patchy and totalis/universalis alopecia areata patients and healthy controls. The RNA source kit depended on sample type: the PAXgene miRNA kit for fixed scalp, the miRNeasy kit for PBMCs, and the RNeasy kit for mouse skin. To study T cell clonal expansion in alopecia areata, the researchers applied high-throughput TCRbeta sequencing to both the C3H/HeJ mouse model and human patients. TCRbeta CDR3 regions were amplified by immunoSEQ multiplex PCR with 35 Vbeta forward and 13 Jbeta reverse primers. The SALT score, which quantifies the percentage of affected scalp surface area, was used to measure disease severity in treated patients. Tofacitinib was given for 6 to 18 months, followed by 6 months of follow-up off drug to assess delayed response and recurrence. Biopsies were taken from tofacitinib-treated patients at baseline and again at 4 and 24 weeks into treatment, and several of those patients also had a later scalp biopsy. The investigation overall reported the following: Shared TCR sequences between patients were less evident than in mice, which may be partly attributable to HLA diversity in the patient population. Tofacitinib significantly decreased scalp clonality and the number of expanded CD8+ clones among the top 100 scalp clones. Scalp TCR repertoire analysis is complicated because resident alphabeta T cells in normal human skin are also sequenced, whereas mouse skin is dominated by gammadelta T cells. During tofacitinib treatment, many expanded lesional clones remained in scalp and blood, and this persistence may partly explain relapse after treatment is stopped. Compared with normal scalp, lesional scalp, particularly in alopecia totalis/universalis, had higher clonality and more expanded CD8+ clones, which suggests antigenic drive. Because the treated cohort was small and included a single nonresponder, larger studies are needed to assess links between baseline CD8+ expansion and response.

In the paper's terms, the treatment or condition label means: oral pan-JAK inhibitor, 5-10 mg twice daily. Lesional scalp punch biopsies and peripheral blood were collected from alopecia areata patients. PBMCs were isolated by density centrifugation and stained for CD3, CD4 and CD8, and CD4+ and CD8+ T cells were sorted on a FACSAria. Note on this clone: Its cognate antigen has yet to be identified. Base qualities are not at hand, and no much larger clone is one base apart.

To prepare the library, the immunoSEQ multiplex PCR assay was applied. For TCR sequencing, RNA was extracted from every sample and reverse transcribed into cDNA to serve as template. SuperScript III was used to make first-strand cDNA, primed with a 2:1 mix of oligo-dT and random hexamers. A synthetic immune receptor repertoire was used to assess amplification bias, and residual bias was removed computationally. As for how the authors treated the data: Raw reads were preprocessed for error removal, and CDR3 was defined according to IMGT conventions as running from the conserved cysteine to phenylalanine. Clonality was calculated as 1 minus Shannon entropy normalized by log2 of the number of productive unique TCRs. CD4 or CD8 identity of scalp clones was inferred by cross-referencing scalp TCRbeta sequences with sorted blood CD4 and CD8 repertoires. TCRdb obtained this table from immuneACCESS and retained in-frame rearrangements with V and J assigned. These tables miss some clones; where compared with another copy, unresolved V genes account for less than half of the shortfall, and the remainder is unexplained. V and J calls and clone size come straight from that table; D and trimming were deduced from the DNA. This sample has about 210,000 clones in its table, and less than 50% of those were observed once. The ten largest clones take up around 3% of the sample.

A distance of 14 bases separates the germline ends of V and J, which lose 5 bases and 2 bases respectively. The CDR3 runs 15 residues from the cysteine to the phenylalanine. The read is trimmed to its CDR3 DNA, 45 bases read in frame from base 1. In the germline V gene, CDR1 corresponds to SGHRS and CDR2 to YFSETQ. The chain was built from TRBV5-1 and TRBJ2-1; the D gene is perhaps TRBD2, on 6 matching bases. The sample here was CD4+ T cells sorted from blood, taken between weeks 36 and 40, from a patient treated with tofacitinib. The receptor was isolated from a human donor with alopecia areata. The CDR3 has the sequence CASSQDGGTYNEQFF. The sequenced DNA: TGCGCCAGCAGTCAGGACGGAGGGACCTACAATGAGCAGTTCTTC.